This T cell receptor (beta chain) was documented in a study of cytomegalovirus exposure and HLA in healthy donors. Study overall: About 77 million unique TCRs from HLA-typed donors made up an early data release. The study's findings and limits: Analyzed later, association rates of TCRs varied across HLA loci, with DRB1 most and HLA-C fewest.

Primers included in the PCR were 60 Vbeta and 13 Jbeta primers. Authors' data handling: Tens of millions of unique TCR beta chains, roughly 11 million shared, were counted in a later analysis. Some clones are missing from TCRdb's copy, which holds only in-frame ones; the method was immunoSEQ multiplex PCR. The D gene and trimming were derived from the DNA, and the V and J assignments and clone size from that table. The profile shows some 110,000 clones, roughly 74% of them singletons. This clone was recorded only once. Its antigen is not identified. This CDR3 has 16 amino acids. CDR1 is MNHNS and CDR2 is SASEGT in the germline V gene. The germline V and J ends were trimmed by 2 bases and 0 bases, with 11 bases remaining between them.

The TCR was taken from a woman in her fifties or sixties in good health and CMV-seropositive. Sequencing used PBMCs. The gene calls are TRBV6-1 and TRBJ2-1; a possible D gene is TRBD2 (7 bases). CDR3 in DNA: TGTGCCAGCAGTGAACGAGGGGGGGACTCCTACAATGAGCAGTTCTTC. This codes for CASSERGGDSYNEQFF.